This TCR beta chain was documented in a study of T cells in localized non-small cell lung cancer (TCRdb year 2020). As for the study more broadly: The study examined T cell repertoires in under 300 patients with early-stage NSCLC and compared tumors with uninvolved tumor-adjacent lungs. The cohort comprised approximately 240 treatment-naïve NSCLC patients with resected, localized lung tumors. The mean age of the NSCLC patients was roughly 70 years, with 130 or so men and over 100 women. Results and caveats for the whole study, not just this receptor: A median of 57 of the top 100 tumor clones were detected in paired uninvolved adjacent lung, and 28 of these tumor clones were also found among the top 100 clones of the paired uninvolved adjacent lung. Longer overall survival was associated with higher blood T cell density, whereas shorter survival was associated with higher adjacent-lung clonality. Uninvolved tumor-adjacent lung showed the highest T cell clonality, higher than tumor, which suggests more focused antigenic responses in the uninvolved tumor-adjacent lung. Because multi-region sequencing of the tumors was not done, intratumor heterogeneity could not be ruled out. Because the study design was exploratory, TCR variables were selected using unadjusted p-values without false-discovery rate correction.

At diagnosis, peripheral blood, uninvolved tumor-adjacent lung and tumor were collected and stored as a combination of fresh-frozen and FFPE material. The germline V gene (reference sequence) supplies CDR1 LNHDA and CDR2 SQIVND. V and J are truncated by 2 bases and 7 bases respectively, leaving an intervening sequence of 11 bases. The CDR3 numbers 14 residues from cysteine through phenylalanine. Just the 42-base CDR3 DNA is kept, in frame starting at base 1. TCR beta CDR3 regions were sequenced from DNA using the immunoSEQ Assay. The authors' analysis ran thus. T cell density was computed as TCR beta template counts normalized to usable DNA estimated by amplifying housekeeping genes. Richness was estimated with the preseqR package, extrapolating to 400,000 templates for PBMC samples and 120,000 templates for tissue samples. Clonality was calculated as one minus Pielou's evenness. Differential abundance testing on productive amino-acid clonotypes, with a minimum total count of 5 and an alpha of 0.1, was used to identify tissue-enriched TCRs. The Jaccard Index and the Morisita Overlap Index were used to quantify repertoire overlap between compartments. GLIPH clustered TCR beta CDR3s with public tetramer-defined viral CDR3s; viral motifs required at least three viral sequences plus V-gene enrichment. Held by TCRdb, this immuneACCESS table contains in-frame sequences only and omits some clones. Under half of the omission traces to an unresolved V gene where checked; the cause of the rest is unknown. V, J and clone size are those of that table, while D and trimming were read from the DNA. This sample is represented by 2,500 to 3,000 clones; 20% to 30% of them were singletons. Around 17% of the sample is in the top ten clones.

Note on this clone: What this receptor recognizes is not known. No quality values exist for individual bases; no much larger clone is one base distant.

The sequence was obtained from a male donor at least 60 years old with stage I lung adenocarcinoma. The source was lung tumor tissue, collected before any cancer treatment. Recombination joined TRBV19 with TRBJ1-4, with no reliable assignment of the D segment. The nucleotide sequence reads as follows: TGTGCCAGTAGTATAACGGTGTCAAGTGAAAAACTGTTTTTT. Translated, this gives CASSITVSSEKLFF. The CDR3 plus the reference TRBV19 and TRBJ1-4 genes for the other parts give the full variable domain: DGGITQSPKYLFRKEGQNVTLSCEQNLNHDAMYWYRQDPGQGLRLIYYSQIVNDFQKGDIAEGYSVSREKKESFPLTVTSAQKNPTAFYLCASSITVSSEKLFFGSGTQLSVL.